This T cell receptor beta chain was recovered during a study of resident and recirculating memory T cells in vitiligo. Study information: Epidermis came from shave biopsies of lesional and nonlesional sites, plus PBMCs.

Confetti depigmentation, marking active vitiligo, was absent in these patients. No vitiligo treatment was given during the prior three months. Measured with immunoSEQ multiplex PCR; TCRdb has only the in-frame clones, and not every one. The sample includes fewer than 80,000 clones, approximately 90% seen only once; the top ten take 4.9%. This CDR3 contains 13 residues. Unmatched junction bases numbered 2, after V lost 4 bases and J lost 4 bases. Germline V lookup: CDR1 WSHSY, CDR2 SAAADI. Comment on this clone: Its antigen remains unidentified.

Regarding the study as a whole: Clonality differed among vitiligo lesions, with no unique dominant clone.

The gene calls are TRBV10-2 and TRBJ1-1; 8 nucleotides agree with TRBD1. Sequencing used blood. The TCR was taken from a male donor with vitiligo. CDR3 nucleotide sequence: TGCGCCAGCAGTGTAACAGGGGGCACTGAAGCTTTCTTT. It specifies CASSVTGGTEAFF.